Below, 26 T cell receptor beta chains from the same sample are listed, as sequenced in a study of T-cell memory formation after mild COVID-19 listed by TCRdb under 2021. Libraries were prepared through 5' RACE. For sequencing, an Illumina NovaSeq 6000 was employed. TCRdb trimmed the raw reads at Q25, called clones with MiXCR and kept productive beta chains. Records with the same CDR3 protein are collapsed into one entry carrying the most frequent genes and DNA. The sample table shows approximately 450,000 distinct CDR3 sequences, and roughly 18% are seen once. The ten largest clones take up about 12% of the sample. Input material: PBMCs or a T cell subset sorted from them (not recorded which). Receptors originate from an adult woman who had mild COVID-19 (a few samples of this study predate the infection). The sample titles of this study are shuffled in the database, so cell type and time point are left out; the donor was told from shared clones.

This chain connects TRBV29-1 to TRBJ1-1, with 7 bases identical to TRBD1. After removal of 6 bases from V and 1 base from J, the junction contained 2 bases not matched to a gene. The CDR3 covers 12 residues. Germline-derived CDR1 and CDR2 are SQVTM and ANQGSEA. The CDR3 DNA sequence: TGCAGCGTGGGACAGAAGAACACTGAAGCTTTCTTT. Translating gives CSVGQKNTEAFF.

The rearrangement uses TRBV5-6 and TRBJ1-3, with D unresolved. Germline CDR1 is SGHDT and CDR2 is YYEEEE. Trimming removed 4 bases at V and 0 bases at J, with 8 bases between. The CDR3 spans 14 residues. Here the CDR3 reads CASSPTFSGNTIYF. In DNA form, the CDR3 reads TGTGCCAGCAGCCCGACATTCTCTGGAAACACCATATATTTT.

The gene calls are TRBV10-3 and TRBJ1-1; 7 bases line up with TRBD1. This CDR3 has 13 amino acids. Germline V gene lookup returns CDR1 ENHRY and CDR2 SYGVKD. V shed 10 bases and J 1 base; nucleotides not matched to a gene: 6. The CDR3 DNA reads as TGTGCCACCTCGACAGGGAGGAACACTGAAGCTTTCTTT. The encoded protein is CATSTGRNTEAFF.

This clonotype came up many times. CDR3 DNA sequence: TGCAGTGCTAGAGATCCGCTAGAAGGACCCACAGATACGCAGTATTTT. As protein: CSARDPLEGPTDTQYF. The J gene is TRBJ2-3, the V gene TRBV20-1; D unresolved. This CDR3 is 16 amino acids long. Germline V gene data show CDR1 as DFQATT and CDR2 as SNEGSKA (reference sequence). V gave up 0 bases and J gave up 2 bases, with 15 bases separating them.

In its sample, this clonotype was seen a few times. V and J are TRBV20-1 and TRBJ1-1; D is perhaps TRBD1 (6 bases). Trimming took off 3 bases at V and 3 bases at J, with 23 bases between the two ends. The germline V gene has CDR1 DFQATT and CDR2 SNEGSKA (reference sequence). The CDR3 sequence is 17 residues long. In DNA form, the CDR3 reads TGCAGTGCTAGCCGACGTACCGGGGGCCCATGGGACACTGAAGCTTTCTTT. Amino acid sequence: CSASRRTGGPWDTEAFF.

This clonotype was found a few times. As DNA, the CDR3 is TGCGCCAGCAGCGTTACTAGTTTCAATGAGCAGTTCTTC. As protein: CASSVTSFNEQFF. The rearrangement uses TRBV5-1 and TRBJ2-1; weak D call: TRBD2 (5 bases). V shed 4 bases and J shed 6 bases, with 11 bases lying between them. The CDR3 sequence is 13 residues long. Germline V gives CDR1 SGHRS, CDR2 YFSETQ.

This clonotype was seen more than once but under ten times. This chain connects TRBV5-1 to TRBJ2-7; 7 bases line up with TRBD1. This CDR3 comprises 14 residues. V trimming: 4 bases; J trimming: 2 bases; junction bases outside the gene matches: 6. Per germline, CDR1 SGHRS and CDR2 YFSETQ. DNA of the CDR3: TGCGCCAGCAGCCTCCCGACAGGGCCCTACGAGCAGTACTTC. Its protein is CASSLPTGPYEQYF.

In nucleotides, the CDR3 is TGCGCCAGCAGCTTGGTGGCAGGGAGCCCCAAAAACATTCAGTACTTC. The encoded protein is CASSLVAGSPKNIQYF. The chain joins TRBV5-1 to TRBJ2-4, with D possibly being TRBD1 or TRBD2 (5 bases each). This CDR3 is built from 16 residues. The germline V gene has CDR1 SGHRS and CDR2 YFSETQ. V was pared by 0 bases and J by 2 bases, with 12 bases between.

The rearrangement joins TRBV15 to TRBJ2-1, with 10 bases identical to TRBD2. Germline values: CDR1 LNHNV, CDR2 YYDKDF (reference sequence). This CDR3 contains 16 residues. V shed 4 bases and J 7 bases; nucleotides not matched to a gene: 10. The CDR3 protein is CATSIGLADGGNEQFF. In DNA, the CDR3 is TGTGCCACCAGCATCGGACTAGCGGACGGGGGGAATGAGCAGTTCTTC.

The rearrangement links TRBV6-6 to TRBJ1-1; D might be TRBD1 (5 bases). The CDR3 has 13 amino acids. Germline-derived CDR1 and CDR2 are MNHNY and SVGAGI (reference sequence). V was shortened by 8 bases and J by 4 bases, with 14 bases between the two germline ends. In nucleotides, the CDR3 is TGTGCCAGCCACAGGACCCGGGGCACTGAAGCTTTCTTT. Its protein is CASHRTRGTEAFF.

The chain employs TRBV5-1 and TRBJ2-7; 8 bases align to TRBD1. In germline, CDR1 is SGHRS, CDR2 YFSETQ. The V gene end was trimmed by 0 bases and the J gene end by 2 bases; junction bases not matched to a gene: 4. The CDR3 length is 15 residues. CDR3 sequence: CASSLGQGSPYEQYF. The DNA for the CDR3 is TGCGCCAGCAGCTTGGGACAGGGGAGCCCCTACGAGCAGTACTTC. Based on the CDR3 plus reference TRBV5-1 and TRBJ2-7, the full variable domain is KAGVTQTPRYLIKTRGQQVTLSCSPISGHRSVSWYQQTPGQGLQFLFEYFSETQRNKGNFPGRFSGRQFSNSRSEMNVSTLELGDSALYLCASSLGQGSPYEQYFGPGTRLTVT.

This clonotype occurred a few times. The gene calls are TRBV7-8 and TRBJ1-2; TRBD1 matches 9 bases. Germline values: CDR1 SGHVS, CDR2 FQNEAQ. The CDR3 runs to 12 residues. V lost 1 base and J lost 11; bases outside the gene matches: 2. CDR3 region: CASSLGGTGYTF. The CDR3 DNA follows: TGTGCCAGCAGCTTAGGGGGGACAGGGTACACCTTC.

J is TRBJ1-2 and V is TRBV5-5; 12 bases align to TRBD1. This CDR3 is built from 18 residues. The germline gives CDR1 SGHKS, CDR2 YYEKEE (reference sequence). V was clipped by 3 bases and J by 2 bases; unmatched bases: 11. CDR3 sequence (DNA): TGTGCCAGCAGCTCCCCGGGACAGGGGGCGCGGGGGAACTATGGCTACACCTTC. This gives the protein CASSSPGQGARGNYGYTF.

This clonotype turned up a few times. This chain uses TRBV7-2 with TRBJ2-7; 8 positions match TRBD2. This CDR3 has 12 amino acids. From germline, CDR1 is SGHTA and CDR2 FQGNSA. V dropped 5 bases and J dropped 5; count of bases not matched to a gene: 2. The CDR3 protein is CASSAGGDEQYF. In DNA form, the CDR3 reads TGTGCCAGCAGCGCCGGGGGGGACGAGCAGTACTTC.

This clonotype appeared a few times. This chain joins TRBV5-1 and TRBJ2-3; 7 bases agree with TRBD2. After removal of 3 bases from V and 0 bases from J, the junction contained 4 bases not matched to a gene. The CDR3 spans 15 residues. Germline assignment: CDR1 SGHRS and CDR2 YFSETQ. This CDR3 reads CASSSYGGSTDTQYF. DNA for the CDR3: TGCGCCAGCAGCTCGTACGGGGGGAGCACAGATACGCAGTATTTT.

A few counts support this clonotype. The V gene is TRBV6-6, the J gene TRBJ2-3; D gene unclear. The CDR3 runs 15 residues. V shed 3 bases and J shed 4 bases, with 14 bases lying between them. CDR1 is MNHNY, CDR2 SVGAGI, per germline (reference sequence). The CDR3 loop reads CASSYTGPPADTQYF. CDR3 DNA sequence: TGTGCCAGCAGTTATACCGGGCCCCCCGCAGATACGCAGTATTTT.

In its sample, this clonotype was seen many times. The rearrangement links TRBV29-1 to TRBJ2-2, with 8 bases identical to TRBD2. Germline CDR1 SQVTM, CDR2 ANQGSEA. The CDR3 covers 14 residues. Trimming removed 7 bases from V and 0 bases from J; junction bases left unmatched: 4. The CDR3 DNA follows: TGCAGCGCTATAGCGGGGACGAACACCGGGGAGCTGTTTTTT. Amino acid sequence: CSAIAGTNTGELFF.

The CDR3 sequence is CASGRVNQPQHF. The CDR3 nucleotides are TGTGCCAGTGGCCGAGTTAATCAGCCCCAGCATTTT. V usage is TRBV19 and J usage is TRBJ1-5; D ambiguous. The germline V gene has CDR1 LNHDA and CDR2 SQIVND (reference sequence). The CDR3 runs 12 residues. Trimming removed 8 bases at V and 4 bases at J, with 9 bases between.

This clonotype was seen more than once but under ten times. The V gene is TRBV11-2, the J gene TRBJ2-3; unclear D gene. V lost 0 bases to trimming and J lost 2 bases, with 6 bases between them. Germline CDR1 and CDR2: SGHAT and FQNNGV. CDR3 length: 14 residues. The CDR3 DNA reads as TGTGCCAGCAGCTTAGAACCATACACAGATACGCAGTATTTT. Amino acids: CASSLEPYTDTQYF.

The V gene is TRBV29-1, the J gene TRBJ2-1; 14 nucleotides agree with TRBD2. This CDR3 region has 13 residues. Per the germline V gene, CDR1 is SQVTM and CDR2 is ANQGSEA. V lost 7 bases to trimming and J lost 12 bases; unmatched junction nucleotides: 8. CDR3 residues: CSAAGLAGGGQFF. The CDR3 DNA follows: TGCAGCGCCGCAGGACTAGCGGGAGGTGGGCAGTTCTTC.

The rearrangement uses TRBV12-3 or TRBV12-4 and TRBJ2-1, with no clear D. CDR3 size: 12 residues. V gave up 6 bases and J gave up 6 bases, with 9 bases separating them. Here the CDR3 reads CASSPLPNEQFF. The DNA of the CDR3 is TGTGCCAGCAGCCCCCTCCCCAATGAGCAGTTCTTC.

This sequence joins TRBV4-2 and TRBJ1-5, with a possible D match to TRBD1 (5 bases). The CDR3 is 14 residues long. V lost 4 bases and J 3 bases, leaving 10 bases between the germline ends. CDR1 LGHNA and CDR2 YNFKEQ come from the germline V gene. CDR3 sequence reads: CASSPAGPNQPQHF. CDR3 bases: TGTGCCAGCAGCCCGGCAGGGCCCAATCAGCCCCAGCATTTT.

This clonotype was observed a handful of times. The V and J genes are TRBV6-5 and TRBJ1-3; D perhaps matches TRBD1 (5 bases). Germline lookup yields CDR1 MNHEY and CDR2 SVGAGI. Trimming removed 8 bases from V and 0 bases from J, with 11 bases in between. The CDR3 has 14 residues. CDR3 region: CASRVGTSGNTIYF. CDR3 in DNA: TGTGCCAGCCGGGTGGGGACCTCTGGAAACACCATATATTTT.

This chain connects TRBV7-9 to TRBJ2-7, with 9 nucleotides matching TRBD1. The CDR3 has 13 residues. Germline values: CDR1 SEHNR, CDR2 FQNEAQ (reference sequence). The trim removed 6 bases at V and 6 bases at J, leaving 6 bases unmatched. The CDR3 loop reads CASSIQGAGEQYF. CDR3 sequence (DNA): TGTGCCAGCAGTATACAGGGGGCCGGCGAGCAGTACTTC.

The chain joins TRBV7-2 to TRBJ2-5, with 9 nucleotides matching TRBD1. CDR1 is SGHTA and CDR2 is FQGNSA in the germline V gene. V trimming: 5 bases; J trimming: 1 base; junction bases outside the gene matches: 11. The CDR3 is made up of 17 amino acids. CDR3 sequence (DNA): TGTGCCAGCAGCCTTCGCCCGGGACAGGGACTCCAAGAGACCCAGTACTTC. Amino acid sequence: CASSLRPGQGLQETQYF.

The V and J genes are TRBV12-3 or TRBV12-4 and TRBJ2-3, with TRBD2 as a possible D gene (7 bases). The CDR3 extends over 16 amino acids. V was clipped by 3 bases and J by 1 base, with 14 bases between them. Here the CDR3 reads CASSFGGGAGTDTQYF. The CDR3 DNA follows: TGTGCCAGCAGTTTCGGTGGGGGGGCCGGCACAGATACGCAGTATTTT.